This entry lists 25 T cell receptor beta chains sequenced from one sample in a study of blood T cell repertoires in COVID-19. TCRdb keeps only in-frame clones here, not all; method: immunoSEQ multiplex PCR. The data show 50,000 to 75,000 clones, 88% seen once. Sequencing was performed on peripheral blood. These TCRs come from a woman in her forties or fifties with active or convalescent COVID-19.

The chain couples TRBV21-1 to TRBJ2-2; the D call TRBD2 from the table was never checked on the DNA. TRBV21-1 is listed as a pseudogene. The CDR3 consists of 19 residues. The CDR3 DNA reads as TGTGCCAGCAGCTACCGGGCGCGGGACCCCGCCGCGAACACCGGGGAGCTGTTTTTT. This sequence encodes CASSYRARDPAANTGELFF.

The V call is TRBV7-9, the J call TRBJ1-1, with 11 bases that match TRBD1. V trimming: 5 bases; J trimming: 6 bases; junction bases outside the gene matches: 11. The CDR3 is 16 amino acids. Germline lookup yields CDR1 SEHNR and CDR2 FQNEAQ (reference sequence). The CDR3 region is CASSPGTGGWSAEAFF. The CDR3 DNA is TGTGCCAGCAGCCCAGGGACAGGGGGGTGGTCTGCTGAAGCTTTCTTT.

The DNA of the CDR3 is TGTGCCACCAGTGAGGCGGGACTAGGGTACGGCACAGATACGCAGTATTTT. Translated: CATSEAGLGYGTDTQYF. V gene TRBV24-1 combines with J gene TRBJ2-3, with 8 positions matching TRBD2. The CDR3 loop spans 17 amino acids. Trimming removed 4 bases from V and 1 base from J; junction bases left unmatched: 9. CDR1 KGHDR and CDR2 SFDVKD come from the germline V gene.

This clone has just one count. V and J are TRBV18 and TRBJ2-3; 10 bases match TRBD1. Per the germline V gene, CDR1 is KGHSH and CDR2 is LQKENI. CDR3 length: 15 residues. V lost 3 bases to trimming and J lost 3 bases; unmatched junction nucleotides: 3. CDR3 sequence reads: CASSPPGQGTDTQYF. The CDR3 DNA is TGTGCCAGCTCACCTCCGGGACAGGGGACAGATACGCAGTATTTT.

This chain connects TRBV11-2 to TRBJ2-7; 11 bases are shared with TRBD1. The junction had 3 bases not matched to a gene; V was cut back by 5 bases and J by 3 bases. The CDR3 loop spans 14 amino acids. Germline V lookup: CDR1 SGHAT, CDR2 FQNNGV. The CDR3 sequence is CASSAGTGGYEQYF. The CDR3 DNA is TGTGCCAGCAGCGCCGGGACAGGGGGCTACGAGCAGTACTTC.

The chain uses TRBV9 and TRBJ2-2, with TRBD2 identical over 7 bases. Germline CDR1 reads SGDLS; CDR2 reads YYNGEE. Trimming removed 5 bases from V and 2 bases from J; junction bases left unmatched: 15. This CDR3 has 18 amino acids. CDR3 residues: CASSHPVAGGVNTGELFF. DNA for the CDR3: TGTGCCAGCAGTCACCCCGTGGCTGGGGGGGTCAACACCGGGGAGCTGTTTTTT.

V gene TRBV6-5 combines with J gene TRBJ1-6; no reliable D call. The CDR3 loop spans 14 amino acids. Germline loops: CDR1 MNHEY, CDR2 SVGAGI. V lost 0 bases and J lost 12, with 12 bases in between. CDR3: CASSYSEESIPLHF. CDR3 coding DNA: TGTGCCAGCAGTTACTCCGAAGAGAGTATACCCCTCCACTTT.

The chain combines TRBV19 with TRBJ2-7; 9 bases line up with TRBD1. The CDR3 runs 16 residues. Germline V gene data show CDR1 as LNHDA and CDR2 as SQIVND (reference sequence). V shed 9 bases, J shed 1 base, and the junction held 13 bases outside the gene matches. CDR3 nucleotides: TGTGCCAGCAAAGGGATTACAGGGGGCAAATCCTACGAGCAGTACTTC. Its protein is CASKGITGGKSYEQYF. Full variable domain (rest looked up from reference TRBV19 and TRBJ2-7): DGGITQSPKYLFRKEGQNVTLSCEQNLNHDAMYWYRQDPGQGLRLIYYSQIVNDFQKGDIAEGYSVSREKKESFPLTVTSAQKNPTAFYLCASKGITGGKSYEQYFGPGTRLTVT.

The CDR3 spells CASSPRRVGIEQYF. CDR3 bases: TGTGCCAGCAGCCCGAGGAGGGTGGGTATCGAGCAGTACTTC. This rearrangement joins TRBV6-5 to TRBJ2-7, with TRBD2 as a possible D gene (6 bases). V lost 6 bases and J lost 6, with 18 bases in between. Germline V CDR1 and CDR2: MNHEY, SVGAGI. This CDR3 has 14 residues.

The CDR3 coding sequence is TGTGCCAGCAGGGCAGGGTGGGATACGCAGTATTTT. Translating it yields CASRAGWDTQYF. The chain couples TRBV6-5 to TRBJ2-3, with a tentative D call TRBD1 (5 bases). The CDR3 loop spans 12 amino acids. Trimming removed 6 bases from V and 6 bases from J, with 10 bases in between. CDR1 is MNHEY, CDR2 SVGAGI, per germline.

Here the CDR3 DNA reads TGTGCCAGCAGCTCGGGACTAGCGGGAGAGCAGTTCTTC. It is translated as CASSSGLAGEQFF. The chain has TRBV7-9 and TRBJ2-1; 13 bases agree with TRBD2. CDR3 length: 13 amino acids. CDR1 is SEHNR and CDR2 is FQNEAQ in the germline V gene (reference sequence). Unmatched junction bases numbered 1, after V lost 4 bases and J lost 10 bases.

The chain carries TRBV27 and TRBJ1-1; D gene ambiguous. Germline V gives CDR1 MNHEY, CDR2 SMNVEV (reference sequence). The CDR3 spans 14 residues. V was clipped by 4 bases and J by 2 bases, with 11 bases between them. Here the CDR3 reads CASSSSRDNTEAFF. The CDR3 region has the DNA TGTGCCAGCAGTTCCTCGAGAGATAACACTGAAGCTTTCTTT.

The sample holds one count of this clone. The chain has TRBV7-6 and TRBJ2-1; D ambiguous. Deletions cut 5 bases from V and 7 bases from J, with 6 bases between. The CDR3 is 11 amino acids. Per the germline V gene, CDR1 is SGHVS and CDR2 is FNYEAQ. CDR3 amino acids: CASSLSNEQFF. The DNA of the CDR3 is TGTGCCAGCAGCCTGAGTAATGAGCAGTTCTTC.

J is TRBJ1-2 and V is TRBV18; 9 bases match TRBD1. The CDR3 extends over 15 amino acids. Trimming removed 3 bases from V and 6 bases from J; junction bases left unmatched: 8. The germline V gene encodes CDR1 KGHSH and CDR2 LQKENI. The DNA of the CDR3 is TGTGCCAGCTCACCCGAGGACAGGGGATGGGATGGCTACACCTTC. Translation gives CASSPEDRGWDGYTF.

This clone came up once. The CDR3: CASSARQGRQDNEQFF. The CDR3 region has the DNA TGTGCCAGCAGCGCCAGACAGGGGAGACAGGACAATGAGCAGTTCTTC. V is TRBV9 and J is TRBJ2-1, with 8 positions matching TRBD1. Germline V gene data show CDR1 as SGDLS and CDR2 as YYNGEE. The trim removed 3 bases at V and 5 bases at J, leaving 10 bases unmatched. The CDR3 is 16 amino acids.

The V gene is TRBV6-2 or TRBV6-3, the J gene TRBJ1-2; 12 bases align to TRBD1. The trim removed 2 bases at V and 2 bases at J, leaving 0 bases unmatched. The germline V gene encodes CDR1 MNHEY and CDR2 SVGEGT. The CDR3 is made up of 15 amino acids. The CDR3 DNA is TGTGCCAGCAGTTACGGGACAGGGGGCAACTATGGCTACACCTTC. Encoded protein: CASSYGTGGNYGYTF.

V and J are TRBV5-1 and TRBJ2-7; D unclear. Trimming cost V 0 bases and J 1 base, with 11 bases left between them. This CDR3 is built from 15 residues. Germline V CDR1 and CDR2: SGHRS, YFSETQ. CDR3 nucleotide sequence: TGCGCCAGCAGCTTGGAGCCCGCCCAATCCTACGAGCAGTACTTC. This codes for CASSLEPAQSYEQYF.

This clone showed up just a few times. The rearrangement links TRBV27 to TRBJ1-2, with 11 bases fitting TRBD1. Looked up from germline, CDR1 is MNHEY and CDR2 is SMNVEV (reference sequence). The CDR3 contains 14 residues. The trim removed 3 bases at V and 8 bases at J, leaving 5 bases unmatched. For the CDR3, the DNA is TGTGCCAGCAGTTTCGGACAGGGGGCGATGGGCTACACCTTC. This sequence encodes CASSFGQGAMGYTF.

This clone was seen just once. The chain recombines TRBV9 with TRBJ2-1; D is possibly TRBD2 (6 bases). This CDR3 region has 15 residues. Germline V gives CDR1 SGDLS, CDR2 YYNGEE. With 2 bases removed from V and 5 bases from J, the gap between germline ends came to 14 bases. The CDR3: CASSVIGGFNNEQFF. In DNA, the CDR3 is TGTGCCAGCAGCGTCATCGGGGGTTTCAACAATGAGCAGTTCTTC.

The chain links TRBV7-2 to TRBJ2-5; D unclear. The germline V gene encodes CDR1 SGHTA and CDR2 FQGNSA. V was clipped by 5 bases and J by 4 bases, with 14 bases between them. The CDR3 runs 14 residues. The CDR3 sequence: CASSPVGSPETQYF. In nucleotides, the CDR3 is TGTGCCAGCAGCCCAGTGGGTAGCCCAGAGACCCAGTACTTC.

This chain connects TRBV7-6 to TRBJ1-1, with 7 positions matching TRBD1. This CDR3 has 14 amino acids. V lost 5 bases and J lost 1; bases outside the gene matches: 4. Germline CDR1 SGHVS, CDR2 FNYEAQ. The CDR3 region is CASSRQGPNTEAFF. CDR3 DNA sequence: TGTGCCAGCAGCCGACAGGGACCGAACACTGAAGCTTTCTTT.

The chain couples TRBV13 to TRBJ1-5, with 8 bases identical to TRBD1. V lost 3 bases and J lost 3; bases outside the gene matches: 4. The CDR3 sequence is 15 residues long. CDR1 and CDR2 (germline): PRHDT, FYEKMQ (reference sequence). CDR3 residues: CASSFRQGNNQPQHF. The CDR3 DNA follows: TGTGCCAGCAGCTTTAGACAGGGGAACAATCAGCCCCAGCATTTT. Full variable domain (missing parts from reference TRBV13 and TRBJ1-5): AAGVIQSPRHLIKEKRETATLKCYPIPRHDTVYWYQQGPGQDPQFLISFYEKMQSDKGSIPDRFSAQQFSDYHSELNMSSLELGDSALYFCASSFRQGNNQPQHFGDGTRLSIL.

V gene TRBV11-2 combines with J gene TRBJ2-5; D may be TRBD1 (7 bases). This CDR3 has 16 amino acids. V shed 5 bases and J shed 4 bases, with 20 bases lying between them. CDR1 and CDR2 from the germline V gene are SGHAT and FQNNGV. CDR3 sequence (DNA): TGTGCCAGCAGCCGCCCGAGGGGGCAGGGAGGAGAGACCCAGTACTTC. Its translation is CASSRPRGQGGETQYF.

The chain uses TRBV10-3 and TRBJ1-4, with unresolved D. Germline assignment: CDR1 ENHRY and CDR2 SYGVKD. The CDR3 has 12 amino acids. The V end was cut by 2 bases, the J end by 8 bases, with 6 bases between. CDR3 sequence reads: CAISEEVEKLFF. CDR3 coding DNA: TGTGCCATCAGTGAGGAGGTGGAAAAACTGTTTTTT.

In DNA form, the CDR3 reads TGTGCCAGCAGCCTAAGACTAGCGGGAGCTTTGGAGACCCAGTACTTC. This encodes CASSLRLAGALETQYF. The rearrangement joins TRBV13 to TRBJ2-5, with 12 nucleotides matching TRBD2. CDR1 is PRHDT and CDR2 is FYEKMQ in the germline V gene (reference sequence). The CDR3 loop spans 16 amino acids. V dropped 5 bases and J dropped 5; count of bases not matched to a gene: 9.